The source of this TCR beta chain is a study of blood T cell repertoires in COVID-19. Study as a whole: The samples span acute and convalescent COVID-19 from the United States, Italy and Spain. Nucleic acid was either cDNA or gDNA, and it came from T cells, B-cell-depleted T cells, or PBMCs.

How the authors handled the data: Amplification from reference gene primers served as the basis for estimated nucleated cell counts. This table comes from immunoSEQ multiplex PCR, and its TCRdb copy is limited to in-frame clones, with some not included. V, J and clone size derive from that table, while D and trimming were established from the DNA sequence. The top ten clones hold roughly 5% of a sample with hundreds of thousands of clones, approximately 85% of them seen once. The CDR3 contains 16 residues. Looked up from germline, CDR1 is LNHNV and CDR2 is YYDKDF (reference sequence). Germline trimming cut 0 bases from V and 0 bases from J; bases unmatched to any gene: 1.

The TCR originated in a man aged 50-60 years with active or convalescent COVID-19. The sample taken for sequencing was peripheral blood. This sequence joins TRBV15 and TRBJ2-1; 8 bases map to TRBD2. The CDR3 region has the DNA TGTGCCACCAGCAGAGATGCGGGGGGCTCCTACAATGAGCAGTTCTTC. Protein sequence: CATSRDAGGSYNEQFF. Filled out from reference TRBV15 and TRBJ2-1, the complete variable domain reads DAMVIQNPRYQVTQFGKPVTLSCSQTLNHNVMYWYQQKSSQAPKLLFHYYDKDFNNEADTPDNFQSRRPNTSFCFLDIRSPGLGDTAMYLCATSRDAGGSYNEQFFGPGTRLTVL.